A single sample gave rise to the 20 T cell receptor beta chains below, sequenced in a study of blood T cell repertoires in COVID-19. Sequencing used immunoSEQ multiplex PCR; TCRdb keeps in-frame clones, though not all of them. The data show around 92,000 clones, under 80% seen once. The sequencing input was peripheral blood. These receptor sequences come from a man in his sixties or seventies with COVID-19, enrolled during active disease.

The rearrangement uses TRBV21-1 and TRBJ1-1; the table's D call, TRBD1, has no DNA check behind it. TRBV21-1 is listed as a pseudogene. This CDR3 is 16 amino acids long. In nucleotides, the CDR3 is TGTGCCAGCAGCAACGGGACAGGGGCGGGGGGCGCTGAAGCTTTCTTT. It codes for CASSNGTGAGGAEAFF.

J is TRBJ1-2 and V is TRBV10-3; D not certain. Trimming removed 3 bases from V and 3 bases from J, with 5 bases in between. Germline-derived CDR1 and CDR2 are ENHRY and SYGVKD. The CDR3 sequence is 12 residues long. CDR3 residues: CAISDADYGYTF. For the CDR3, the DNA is TGTGCCATCAGTGATGCGGACTATGGCTACACCTTC.

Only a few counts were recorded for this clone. CDR3: CATSDLDRTNNEQFF. The CDR3 coding sequence is TGTGCCACCAGTGATTTGGACAGGACCAACAATGAGCAGTTCTTC. The chain has TRBV24-1 and TRBJ2-1, with D possibly matching TRBD1 (6 bases). V lost 0 bases, J lost 5 bases, and 10 bases lay in between. This CDR3 is built from 15 residues. CDR1 is KGHDR and CDR2 is SFDVKD in the germline V gene.

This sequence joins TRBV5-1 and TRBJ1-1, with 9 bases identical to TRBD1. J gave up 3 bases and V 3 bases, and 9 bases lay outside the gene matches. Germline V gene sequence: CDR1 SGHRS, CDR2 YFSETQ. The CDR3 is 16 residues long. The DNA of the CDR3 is TGCGCCAGCAGCTGGGGACAGGGCGACAGAGACACTGAAGCTTTCTTT. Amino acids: CASSWGQGDRDTEAFF.

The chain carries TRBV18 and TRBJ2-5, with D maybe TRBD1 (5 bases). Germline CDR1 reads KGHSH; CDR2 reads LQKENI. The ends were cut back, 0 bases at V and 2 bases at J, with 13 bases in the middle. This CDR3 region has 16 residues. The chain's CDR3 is CASSPPKSRGQETQYF. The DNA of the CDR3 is TGTGCCAGCTCACCACCGAAAAGTAGGGGACAAGAGACCCAGTACTTC.

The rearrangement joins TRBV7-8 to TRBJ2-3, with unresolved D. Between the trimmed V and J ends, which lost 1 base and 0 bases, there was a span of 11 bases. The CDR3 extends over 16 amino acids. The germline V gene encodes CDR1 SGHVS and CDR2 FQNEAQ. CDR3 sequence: CASSLETPSSTDTQYF. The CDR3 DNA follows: TGTGCCAGCAGCTTAGAGACACCATCTAGCACAGATACGCAGTATTTT. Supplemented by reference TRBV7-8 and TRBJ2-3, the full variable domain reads GAGVSQSPRYKVAKRGQDVALRCDPISGHVSLFWYQQALGQGPEFLTYFQNEAQLDKSGLPSDRFFAERPEGSVSTLKIQRTQQEDSAVYLCASSLETPSSTDTQYFGPGTRLTVL.

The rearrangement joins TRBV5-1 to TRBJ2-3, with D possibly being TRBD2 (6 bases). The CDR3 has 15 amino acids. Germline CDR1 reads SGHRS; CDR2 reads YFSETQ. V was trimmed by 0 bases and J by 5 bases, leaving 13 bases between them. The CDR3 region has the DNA TGCGCCAGCAGCTTGGCCTCCCCGGGGGAAGATACGCAGTATTTT. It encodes CASSLASPGEDTQYF.

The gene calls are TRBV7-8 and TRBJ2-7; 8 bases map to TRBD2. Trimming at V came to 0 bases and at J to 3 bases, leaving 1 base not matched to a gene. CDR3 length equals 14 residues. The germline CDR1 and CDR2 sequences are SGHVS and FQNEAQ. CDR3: CASSLAGTSYEQYF. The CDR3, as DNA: TGTGCCAGCAGCTTAGCCGGGACTAGCTACGAGCAGTACTTC.

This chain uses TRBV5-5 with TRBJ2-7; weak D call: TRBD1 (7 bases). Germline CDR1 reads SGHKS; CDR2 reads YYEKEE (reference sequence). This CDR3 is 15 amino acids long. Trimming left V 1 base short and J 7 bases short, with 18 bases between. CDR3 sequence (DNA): TGTGCCAGCAGCTTGACAGGGGCGACTAGGAGGGAGCAGTACTTC. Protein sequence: CASSLTGATRREQYF.

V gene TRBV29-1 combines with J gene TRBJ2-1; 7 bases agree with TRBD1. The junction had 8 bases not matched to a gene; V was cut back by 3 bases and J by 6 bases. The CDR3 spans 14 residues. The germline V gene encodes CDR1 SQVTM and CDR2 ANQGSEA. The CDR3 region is CSVDPRTGINEQFF. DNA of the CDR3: TGCAGCGTTGATCCGAGGACAGGAATCAATGAGCAGTTCTTC.

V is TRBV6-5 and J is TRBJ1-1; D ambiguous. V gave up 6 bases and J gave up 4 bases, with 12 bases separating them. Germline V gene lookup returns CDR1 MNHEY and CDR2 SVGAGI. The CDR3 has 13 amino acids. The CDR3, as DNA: TGTGCCAGCAGCCGGCAGCGGGGCACTGAAGCTTTCTTT. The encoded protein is CASSRQRGTEAFF.

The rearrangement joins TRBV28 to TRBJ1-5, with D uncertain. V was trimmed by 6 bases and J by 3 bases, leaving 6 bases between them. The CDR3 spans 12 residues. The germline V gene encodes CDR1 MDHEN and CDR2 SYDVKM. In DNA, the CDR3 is TGTGCCAGCAGCCCCCTCAATCAGCCCCAGCATTTT. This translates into CASSPLNQPQHF. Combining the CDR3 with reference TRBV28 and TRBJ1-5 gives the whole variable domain DVKVTQSSRYLVKRTGEKVFLECVQDMDHENMFWYRQDPGLGLRLIYFSYDVKMKEKGDIPEGYSVSREKKERFSLILESASTNQTSMYLCASSPLNQPQHFGDGTRLSIL.

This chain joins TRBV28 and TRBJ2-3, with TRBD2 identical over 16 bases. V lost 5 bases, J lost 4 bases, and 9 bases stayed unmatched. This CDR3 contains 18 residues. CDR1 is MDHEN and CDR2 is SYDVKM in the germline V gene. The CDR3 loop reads CASSPILGLAGGSDTQYF. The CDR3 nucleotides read TGTGCCAGCAGTCCCATATTGGGACTAGCGGGAGGGTCAGATACGCAGTATTTT.

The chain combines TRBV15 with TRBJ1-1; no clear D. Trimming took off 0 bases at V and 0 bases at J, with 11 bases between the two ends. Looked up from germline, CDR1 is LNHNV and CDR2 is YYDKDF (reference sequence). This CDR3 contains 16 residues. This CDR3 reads CATSRDFGRLNTEAFF. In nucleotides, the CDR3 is TGTGCCACCAGCAGAGATTTCGGTCGCCTGAACACTGAAGCTTTCTTT.

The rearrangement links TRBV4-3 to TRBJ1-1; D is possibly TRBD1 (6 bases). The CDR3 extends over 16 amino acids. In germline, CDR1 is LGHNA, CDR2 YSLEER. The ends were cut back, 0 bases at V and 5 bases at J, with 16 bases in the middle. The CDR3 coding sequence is TGCGCCAGCAGCCAAGATCCCTGGGGGCTTACGACTGAAGCTTTCTTT. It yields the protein CASSQDPWGLTTEAFF.

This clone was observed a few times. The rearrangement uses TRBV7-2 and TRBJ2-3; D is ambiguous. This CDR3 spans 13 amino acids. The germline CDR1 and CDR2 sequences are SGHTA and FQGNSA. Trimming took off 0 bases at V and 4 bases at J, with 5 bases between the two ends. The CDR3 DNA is TGTGCCAGCAGCTTAGCGGGCGCAGATACGCAGTATTTT. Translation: CASSLAGADTQYF.

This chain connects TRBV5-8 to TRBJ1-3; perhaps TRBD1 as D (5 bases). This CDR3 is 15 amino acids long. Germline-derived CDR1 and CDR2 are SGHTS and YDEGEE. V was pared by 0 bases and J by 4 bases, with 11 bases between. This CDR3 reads CASSLVQVQGNTIYF. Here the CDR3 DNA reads TGTGCCAGCAGCTTGGTACAGGTCCAGGGAAACACCATATATTTT.

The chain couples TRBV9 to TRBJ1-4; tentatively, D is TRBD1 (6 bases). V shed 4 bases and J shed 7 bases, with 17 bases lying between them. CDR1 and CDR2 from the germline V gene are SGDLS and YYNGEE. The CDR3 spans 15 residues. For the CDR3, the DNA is TGTGCCAGCAGCCTGGGCACAGGGCTTAGTGAAAAACTGTTTTTT. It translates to CASSLGTGLSEKLFF.

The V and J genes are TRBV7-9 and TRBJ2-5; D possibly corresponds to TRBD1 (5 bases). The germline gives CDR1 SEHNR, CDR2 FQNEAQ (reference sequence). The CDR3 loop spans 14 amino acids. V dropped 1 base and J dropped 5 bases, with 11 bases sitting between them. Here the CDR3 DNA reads TGTGCCAGCAGCTTAGGGCAGGGATTCGAGACCCAGTACTTC. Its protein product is CASSLGQGFETQYF.

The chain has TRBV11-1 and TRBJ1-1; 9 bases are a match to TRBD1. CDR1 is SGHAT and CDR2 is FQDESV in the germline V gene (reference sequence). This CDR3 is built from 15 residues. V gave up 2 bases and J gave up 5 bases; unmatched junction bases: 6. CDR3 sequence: CASSLYRGRYTEAFF. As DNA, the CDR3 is TGTGCCAGCAGCTTATACAGGGGGCGGTATACTGAAGCTTTCTTT. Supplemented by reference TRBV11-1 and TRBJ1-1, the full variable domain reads EAEVAQSPRYKITEKSQAVAFWCDPISGHATLYWYRQILGQGPELLVQFQDESVVDDSQLPKDRFSAERLKGVDSTLKIQPAELGDSAMYLCASSLYRGRYTEAFFGQGTRLTVV.